This passage covers 12 T cell receptor beta chains from one sample sequenced in a study of T cells in women clearing cervical HPV infection. Sequenced by immunoSEQ multiplex PCR; TCRdb stores in-frame clones only, minus some. The sample totals tens of thousands of clones. The sample taken for sequencing was blood buffy coat. The receptors originated from a woman between 18 and 75 years old with a cervical HPV16 infection that either progressed to CIN3+ or cleared (not recorded which).

Worth noting for this clone: Coverage ceases 3 residues before the CDR3 finishes, and the germline J gene fills in the end. This rearrangement joins TRBV19 to TRBJ2-7, with 7 bases aligning to TRBD1. The CDR3 totals 14 residues. Germline V gene data show CDR1 as LNHDA and CDR2 as SQIVND (reference sequence). V was clipped by 4 bases and J by 0 bases; unmatched bases: 3. The CDR3 protein is CASSKRQGSYEQYF. The part of the CDR3 DNA that was read is TGTGCCAGTAGTAAAAGACAGGGCTCCTACGAG.

Concerning this clone itself: The read ends 3 residues shy of where the CDR3 ends; the end is completed using the germline J gene. This chain links TRBV20-1 with TRBJ1-2; weak D call: TRBD1 (5 bases). V lost 0 bases, J lost 6 bases, and 17 bases lay in between. The CDR3 extends over 15 amino acids. Germline CDR1 is DFQATT and CDR2 is SNEGSKA (reference sequence). The covered CDR3 bases are TGCAGTGCTAGAGATGACGGCAGGGTAATTGATGGC. It specifies CSARDDGRVIDG. The CDR3 in its entirety is CSARDDGRVIDGYTF.

Remarks on this clone: Coverage ceases 3 residues before the CDR3 finishes, and the germline J gene fills in the end. V gene TRBV6-2 or TRBV6-3 combines with J gene TRBJ1-1; the D gene is possibly TRBD1 (6 bases). This CDR3 has 17 residues. CDR1 and CDR2 (germline): MNHEY, SVGEGT. Trimming removed 7 bases at V and 3 bases at J, with 24 bases between. The covered CDR3 bases are TGTGCCAGCACCGAGGGTACAGGGTGGCTAAAATACACTGAA. It yields the protein CASTEGTGWLKYTE. The whole CDR3 reads CASTEGTGWLKYTEAFF.

As concerns this clone: The read is 3 residues too short to cover the CDR3 end, so that end is filled in from the germline J gene. The chain has TRBV20-1 and TRBJ2-1, with 12 positions matching TRBD2. Trimming removed 2 bases from V and 3 bases from J; junction bases left unmatched: 11. The CDR3 is 18 residues long. Germline CDR1 DFQATT, CDR2 SNEGSKA (reference sequence). The sequenced CDR3 bases are TGCAGTGCTAGATCTGCTAGCGGGAGGGGTCCTGGCTACAATGAG. Translating it yields CSARSASGRGPGYNE. The entire CDR3 is CSARSASGRGPGYNEQFF.

For this clone: The missing CDR3 end, 3 residues past where the read stops, is filled in from the germline J gene. This sequence joins TRBV12-3 or TRBV12-4 and TRBJ1-5, with 7 bases fitting TRBD1. This CDR3 contains 13 residues. V lost 6 bases, J lost 9 bases, and 8 bases stayed unmatched. CDR3 sequence: CASSGTAGGPQHF. CDR3 DNA, as far as it was read: TGTGCCAGCAGCGGGACAGCCGGAGGGCCC.

Turning to this clone: The read comes to an end 3 residues before the CDR3 does, leaving the germline J gene to fill in the end. The gene calls are TRBV7-1 and TRBJ2-5, with TRBD2 matching over 9 bases. TRBV7-1 is identified as an open reading frame with a role that is uncertain. V shed 3 bases and J 3 bases; nucleotides not matched to a gene: 20. The CDR3 is 20 amino acids. The sequenced part of the CDR3 DNA is TGTGCCAGCAGCTCCCCCCAGGCTAGCGGGATACTATCTCGTAAAGAGACC. It codes for CASSSPQASGILSRKET. The complete CDR3 reads CASSSPQASGILSRKETQYF.

Incomplete CDR3 DNA: TGTGCCAGCAGCTTAAGGACAGGGGGCGAGAATGAG. Its protein product is CASSLRTGGENE. In full, the CDR3 is CASSLRTGGENEQFF. This chain uses TRBV7-2 with TRBJ2-1, with 11 nucleotides matching TRBD1. The read gets to within 3 residues of the CDR3 end, and the germline J gene fills in the rest. V lost 2 bases, J lost 7 bases, and 4 bases stayed unmatched. The germline V gene has CDR1 SGHTA and CDR2 FQGNSA. CDR3 length equals 15 residues.

About this clone: The read terminates 3 residues before the CDR3 end, so the remaining end is supplied by the germline J gene. The chain combines TRBV29-1 with TRBJ2-7, with 7 bases lining up with TRBD2. Trimming at V came to 7 bases and at J to 2 bases, leaving 8 bases not matched to a gene. Germline V lookup: CDR1 SQVTM, CDR2 ANQGSEA. This CDR3 contains 13 residues. The covered CDR3 bases are TGCAGCGCCAAACTAGCGAACGCCTACGAG. Its protein is CSAKLANAYE. The entire CDR3 protein reads CSAKLANAYEQYF.

With respect to this clone: The observed sequence ends 3 residues before the CDR3 terminus, with the missing tail filled in from the germline J gene. The chain links TRBV7-6 to TRBJ2-7; TRBD1 matches 8 bases. V dropped 2 bases and J dropped 1; count of bases not matched to a gene: 4. CDR3 size: 15 residues. In germline, CDR1 is SGHVS, CDR2 FNYEAQ. Incomplete CDR3 DNA: TGTGCCAGCAGCTTAAGGACAGGGCAATCCTACGAG. Its protein is CASSLRTGQSYE. The whole CDR3 sequence reads CASSLRTGQSYEQYF.

For this clone: The missing CDR3 end, 3 residues past where the read stops, is filled in from the germline J gene. The V and J genes are TRBV5-6 and TRBJ2-7; 7 bases agree with TRBD1. The CDR3 consists of 14 residues. J was trimmed by 5 bases and V by 3 bases; bases with no gene match: 8. CDR1 and CDR2 (germline): SGHDT, YYEEEE. The sequenced CDR3 bases are TGTGCCAGCAGCTGGATAACAGGGGTAGACGAG. This gives the protein CASSWITGVDE. In full, the CDR3 reads CASSWITGVDEQYF.

Its frequency marks this clone as medium-sized. The read finishes 3 residues shy of the CDR3 end, and the germline J gene is used to complete it. V usage is TRBV6-2 or TRBV6-3 and J usage is TRBJ1-2; 11 nucleotides match TRBD1. CDR1 and CDR2 (germline): MNHEY, SVGEGT. CDR3 length: 13 amino acids. V trimming: 6 bases; J trimming: 7 bases; junction bases outside the gene matches: 4. CDR3: CASRPGQGAGYTF. CDR3 DNA (partial): TGTGCCAGCAGACCAGGACAGGGGGCTGGC.

Note on this clone: The CDR3 end falls 3 residues outside the read, so it is completed with the germline J gene. The gene calls are TRBV7-9 and TRBJ1-1, with TRBD1 matching 7 bases. The CDR3 has 13 residues. Germline CDR1 SEHNR, CDR2 FQNEAQ (reference sequence). CDR3 in amino acids: CASSDPRDSKAFF. The sequenced CDR3 bases are TGTGCCAGCAGCGATCCCCGGGACAGTAAA. The variable domain in full, completed from reference TRBV7-9 and TRBJ1-1, reads DTGVSQNPRHKITKRGQNVTFRCDPISEHNRLYWYRQTLGQGPEFLTYFQNEAQLEKSRLLSDRFSAERPKGSFSTLEIQRTEQGDSAMYLCASSDPRDSKAFFGQGTRLTVV.